This record covers a single T cell receptor (beta chain). There is no known antigen for this receptor. Base qualities are not recorded, but no much larger clone differs from it by a single base. The collaborating institutions used their own protocols to collect whole blood in K2EDTA tubes. For TCRbeta analysis, collaborators shipped samples in one of three forms: frozen whole blood, isolated PBMCs, or DNA extracted from either of those sample types. This sample is part of a study of blood T cell repertoires in COVID-19 (dated by TCRdb to about 2020). Notes on the research overall: The collaborator samples originated in the United States, Italy and Spain and spanned the acute and convalescent phases of COVID-19. Where available, HLA class I and class II types were obtained from metadata supplied by the sample provider rather than from assay-based typing. The repertoires were released in a freely available public database intended as a resource for research on the immune response to SARS-CoV-2. Sample metadata almost always included a de-identified subject ID, COVID-19 status, age in years and sex. Samples came from the ongoing ImmuneRACE study (first 160 participants) plus 1,254 subjects from 6 global collaborators. The dataset comprised deeply sampled blood TCRbeta repertoires from subjects exposed to, actively infected with, or recovered from COVID-19. The prospective study material was composed of cDNA or gDNA derived from T cells, B-cell-depleted T cells, or PBMCs. Overall study results and their limits: The amount of clinical and demographic metadata varied by source and participant and was provided uncurated.

TCRbeta CDR3 regions were amplified from genomic DNA by means of the immunoSEQ Assay, a bias-controlled multiplex PCR. The study's own analysis went as follows. The number of nucleated cells in each sample was estimated by amplification of reference gene primers within the assay. To quantify the absolute abundance of each unique TCRbeta CDR3 rearrangement, sequence reads were collapsed and filtered. Productive Simpson clonality was computed per sample as the square root of Simpson's diversity index over productive rearrangements. TCRdb limited this immuneACCESS table to in-frame rearrangements with V and J called. A share of clones is missing; checked studies link under half to unresolved V genes, and the rest is unexplained. The V and J calls and clone size were taken over from that table, and D and trimming were inferred from the DNA. Within this sample are 240,000 or so clones, with about 87% of them counted one time only. Together, the top ten hold around 7.3% of the sample.

The sequence derives from a woman in her sixties or seventies with active or convalescent COVID-19. Material: peripheral blood.

The base sequence is TGTGCCAGCAGCGTCCGAGGAGAGCTGTTTTTT. Its protein reads: CASSVRGELFF. This sequence uses TRBV9 and TRBJ2-2, with no reliable assignment of the D segment. V is reduced by 2 bases and J by 11 bases, leaving a spacing of 7 bases between them. The CDR1 and CDR2 encoded by the germline V gene are SGDLS and YYNGEE. The CDR3 sequence holds 11 residues, the cysteine and phenylalanine included. Only the CDR3 portion is preserved as DNA: 33 bases, with reading frame beginning at the first base.